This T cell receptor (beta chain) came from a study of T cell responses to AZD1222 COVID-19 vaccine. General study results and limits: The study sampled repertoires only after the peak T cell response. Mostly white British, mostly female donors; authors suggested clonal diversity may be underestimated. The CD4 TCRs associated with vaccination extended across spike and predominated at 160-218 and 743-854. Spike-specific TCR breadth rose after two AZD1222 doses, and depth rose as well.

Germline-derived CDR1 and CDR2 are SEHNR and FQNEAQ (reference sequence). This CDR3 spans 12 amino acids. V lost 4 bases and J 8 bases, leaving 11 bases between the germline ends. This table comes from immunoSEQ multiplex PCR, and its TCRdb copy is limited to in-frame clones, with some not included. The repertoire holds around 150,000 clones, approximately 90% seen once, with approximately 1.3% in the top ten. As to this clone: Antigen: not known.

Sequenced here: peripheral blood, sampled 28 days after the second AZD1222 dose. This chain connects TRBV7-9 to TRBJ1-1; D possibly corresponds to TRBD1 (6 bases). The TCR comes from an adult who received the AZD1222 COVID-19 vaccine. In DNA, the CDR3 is TGTGCCAGCAGCTCGGACAGTCCAGAAGCTTTCTTT. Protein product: CASSSDSPEAFF. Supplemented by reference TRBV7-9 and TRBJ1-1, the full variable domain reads DTGVSQNPRHKITKRGQNVTFRCDPISEHNRLYWYRQTLGQGPEFLTYFQNEAQLEKSRLLSDRFSAERPKGSFSTLEIQRTEQGDSAMYLCASSSDSPEAFFGQGTRLTVV.